Sequencing of this T cell receptor (beta chain) was carried out in a study of T cells in localized non-small cell lung cancer. Sequencing was performed with immunoSEQ multiplex PCR; in TCRdb, only in-frame clones are kept and a portion is missing. The top ten clones hold approximately 14% of a sample with 2,500 to 3,000 clones, roughly 30% of them seen once. The study's findings and limits: Among blood samples, higher T cell density accompanied longer overall survival. Uninvolved adjacent lung showed peak T cell clonality, exceeding tumor. Because only a single region of the tumor was sequenced, heterogeneity remains possible. For the top 100 tumor clones, a median around 55 also appeared in adjacent lung.

This clone was observed a handful of times. Its matching antigen is unknown. CDR3 length: 15 residues. V was shortened by 8 bases and J by 8 bases, with 24 bases between the two germline ends. Germline loops: CDR1 MNHGY, CDR2 SAAAGT. The sequencing here drew on lung tumor tissue, taken before any cancer treatment. The rearrangement uses TRBV6-8 and TRBJ1-2; the D is unclear. The clonotype was recovered from a woman aged 35 to 70 with stage III lung adenocarcinoma. The CDR3 is CASGESWASPRGYTF. CDR3 DNA sequence: TGTGCCAGCGGCGAGTCCTGGGCATCCCCAAGGGGCTACACCTTC.